The 23 T cell receptor beta chains reported below all come from one sample, sequenced in a study of hypomethylating agent response in myelodysplastic syndrome. Sequencing used immunoSEQ multiplex PCR; TCRdb keeps in-frame clones, though not all of them. The data show several thousand clones, roughly 90% seen once. Specimen: bone marrow, collected before or after starting hypomethylating agent treatment for myelodysplastic syndrome (not recorded which). The receptors were gathered from a human donor with myelodysplastic syndrome.

V and J are TRBV18 and TRBJ2-2; 7 bases agree with TRBD1. This CDR3 is 16 amino acids long. CDR1 and CDR2 from the germline V gene are KGHSH and LQKENI. Trimming cost V 1 base and J 1 base; bases outside gene matches: 3. CDR3 amino acids: CASSPQGAWNTGELFF. CDR3 in DNA: TGTGCCAGCTCACCACAGGGGGCTTGGAACACCGGGGAGCTGTTTTTT. The full variable domain, its missing parts supplied by reference TRBV18 and TRBJ2-2, is NAGVMQNPRHLVRRRGQEARLRCSPMKGHSHVYWYRQLPEEGLKFMVYLQKENIIDESGMPKERFSAEFPKEGPSILRIQQVVRGDSAAYFCASSPQGAWNTGELFFGEGSRLTVL.

This clone appeared once. CDR3 sequence (DNA): TGTGCCAGTAGTAACCCAGGGGGCCAAGAGACCCAGTACTTC. It translates to CASSNPGGQETQYF. This sequence joins TRBV19 and TRBJ2-5, with TRBD1 identical over 7 bases. The CDR3 totals 14 residues. With V trimmed by 4 bases and J by 1 base, 3 bases remained unmatched. Germline V lookup: CDR1 LNHDA, CDR2 SQIVND (reference sequence).

This rearrangement joins TRBV7-9 to TRBJ1-1; D unclear. Germline loops: CDR1 SEHNR, CDR2 FQNEAQ (reference sequence). This CDR3 is 14 amino acids long. V lost 4 bases and J lost 5, with 14 bases in between. The DNA for the CDR3 is TGTGCCAGCAGCTCCCGGAGTCTGGGGACTGAAGCTTTCTTT. It codes for CASSSRSLGTEAFF.

CDR3 sequence reads: CASSGGWGRPNEQFF. The CDR3 DNA reads as TGTGCCAGCAGTGGGGGGTGGGGGAGACCAAATGAGCAGTTCTTC. The rearrangement uses TRBV6-1 and TRBJ2-1; D may correspond to TRBD1 or TRBD2 (5 bases each). Germline lookup yields CDR1 MNHNS and CDR2 SASEGT. The germline V and J ends were trimmed by 4 bases and 7 bases, with 17 bases remaining between them. The CDR3 has 15 residues.

The chain couples TRBV11-2 to TRBJ2-5, with no clear D. CDR1 is SGHAT, CDR2 FQNNGV, per germline. V was pared by 5 bases and J by 4 bases, with 8 bases between. The CDR3 loop spans 12 amino acids. The CDR3 loop reads CASSLFRETQYF. The CDR3 nucleotides read TGTGCCAGCAGCCTCTTCCGAGAGACCCAGTACTTC.

The rearrangement uses TRBV5-6 and TRBJ1-2; D is perhaps TRBD1 (6 bases). This CDR3 contains 13 residues. Trimming removed 0 bases at V and 8 bases at J, with 11 bases between. CDR1 and CDR2 (germline): SGHDT, YYEEEE. The CDR3 DNA sequence: TGTGCCAGCAGCTTGGTTTACAGGGACGGCTACACCTTC. The encoded protein is CASSLVYRDGYTF.

This chain connects TRBV7-2 to TRBJ1-1; D is undetermined. Trimming shortened V by 3 bases and J by 1 base, and 9 bases separated the two germline ends. Germline CDR1 SGHTA, CDR2 FQGNSA. There are 14 residues in the CDR3. The CDR3 loop reads CASSFSTSNTEAFF. In nucleotides, the CDR3 is TGTGCCAGCAGCTTTTCCACTTCGAACACTGAAGCTTTCTTT.

The table lists this clone with a count of one. This chain connects TRBV5-1 to TRBJ2-5, with 8 bases aligning to TRBD2. CDR3 length: 14 amino acids. Trimming took 0 bases from V and 3 from J; bases not matched to a gene: 1. Germline-derived CDR1 and CDR2 are SGHRS and YFSETQ. The CDR3 loop is CASSLELAEETQYF. The DNA for the CDR3 is TGCGCCAGCAGCTTGGAACTAGCGGAAGAGACCCAGTACTTC.

The CDR3 loop is CASSDDRGPSNTEAFF. CDR3 coding DNA: TGCGCCAGCAGCGATGACAGGGGGCCTTCAAACACTGAAGCTTTCTTT. The chain recombines TRBV4-1 with TRBJ1-1; TRBD1 matches at 10 bases. Per the germline V gene, CDR1 is MGHRA and CDR2 is YSYEKL. There are 16 residues in the CDR3. V was clipped by 5 bases and J by 2 bases; unmatched bases: 8.

V is TRBV30 and J is TRBJ2-1; the D call may be TRBD1 or TRBD2 (5 bases each). The CDR3 loop spans 12 amino acids. Looked up from germline, CDR1 is GTSNPN and CDR2 is SVGIG (reference sequence). Trimming shortened V by 0 bases and J by 6 bases, and 6 bases separated the two germline ends. The chain's CDR3 is CAWSVGVNEQFF. DNA for the CDR3: TGTGCCTGGAGTGTGGGGGTCAATGAGCAGTTCTTC.

This clone was counted between two and nine times. The chain joins TRBV5-4 to TRBJ2-7; possible D gene TRBD2, 5 bases. CDR1 and CDR2 (germline): SGHNT, YYREEE (reference sequence). This CDR3 is 13 amino acids long. Trimming shortened V by 1 base and J by 2 bases, and 7 bases separated the two germline ends. The chain's CDR3 is CASSLPGTYEQYF. The DNA of the CDR3 is TGTGCCAGCAGCTTGCCGGGGACCTACGAGCAGTACTTC.

The chain links TRBV27 to TRBJ2-3, with a tentative D call TRBD2 (7 bases). This CDR3 region has 15 residues. The germline V gene encodes CDR1 MNHEY and CDR2 SMNVEV (reference sequence). V shed 2 bases and J shed 4 bases, with 13 bases lying between them. CDR3 nucleotide sequence: TGTGCCAGCAGTTTACTGGCGGGGGCGGCAGATACGCAGTATTTT. This codes for CASSLLAGAADTQYF.

J is TRBJ1-2 and V is TRBV2, with 11 bases aligning to TRBD1. The CDR3 runs 14 residues. Germline V lookup: CDR1 SNHLY, CDR2 FYNNEI. With V trimmed by 6 bases and J by 7 bases, 7 bases remained unmatched. The CDR3 nucleotides read TGTGCCAGCAGGCGGACAGGGGGCGCGGGTGGCTACACCTTC. It translates to CASRRTGGAGGYTF.

The CDR3 coding sequence is TGTGCCAGCAGCTTGGACCAGGGGCCCGGACTAGCTTGGGGGGGGCAGTTCTTC. Protein product: CASSLDQGPGLAWGGQFF. The gene calls are TRBV5-6 and TRBJ2-1, with 8 bases matching TRBD2. The CDR3 covers 18 residues. V lost 0 bases to trimming and J lost 12 bases; unmatched junction nucleotides: 20. Germline V gene sequence: CDR1 SGHDT, CDR2 YYEEEE. Combining the CDR3 with reference TRBV5-6 and TRBJ2-1 gives the whole variable domain DAGVTQSPTHLIKTRGQQVTLRCSPKSGHDTVSWYQQALGQGPQFIFQYYEEEERQRGNFPDRFSGHQFPNYSSELNVNALLLGDSALYLCASSLDQGPGLAWGGQFFGPGTRLTVL.

The chain has TRBV11-2 and TRBJ2-2, with 10 positions matching TRBD1. The trim removed 6 bases at V and 6 bases at J, leaving 16 bases unmatched. The germline V gene encodes CDR1 SGHAT and CDR2 FQNNGV. The CDR3 is made up of 18 amino acids. The CDR3 here is CASSRGILDRGSAGELFF. The CDR3 DNA sequence: TGTGCCAGCAGTCGCGGGATCTTGGACAGGGGGTCGGCCGGGGAGCTGTTTTTT.

The chain has TRBV27 and TRBJ2-6; D unclear. CDR3 size: 14 residues. V gave up 3 bases and J gave up 0 bases, with 3 bases separating them. Germline V CDR1 and CDR2: MNHEY, SMNVEV (reference sequence). The CDR3 coding sequence is TGTGCCAGCAGTTTCTACTCTGGGGCCAACGTCCTGACTTTC. The encoded protein is CASSFYSGANVLTF.

The V gene is TRBV9, the J gene TRBJ2-1, with D perhaps matching TRBD1 (6 bases). This CDR3 has 14 amino acids. Germline CDR1 SGDLS, CDR2 YYNGEE. Between the trimmed V and J ends, which lost 4 bases and 5 bases, there was a span of 13 bases. CDR3 nucleotide sequence: TGTGCCAGCAGCCAGGGACATTCAAACAATGAGCAGTTCTTC. Amino acid sequence: CASSQGHSNNEQFF.

The V and J genes are TRBV11-2 and TRBJ2-3, with D possibly TRBD1 on 6 matching bases. The CDR3 is made up of 18 amino acids. With 5 bases removed from V and 0 bases from J, the gap between germline ends came to 21 bases. From germline, CDR1 is SGHAT and CDR2 FQNNGV. The CDR3 here is CASSLGAIMLTSTDTQYF. DNA of the CDR3: TGTGCCAGCAGCCTGGGGGCGATCATGTTAACTAGCACAGATACGCAGTATTTT.

The gene calls are TRBV30 and TRBJ1-4; D is unresolved. This CDR3 contains 12 residues. V lost 0 bases, J lost 4 bases, and 3 bases lay in between. CDR1 and CDR2 from the germline V gene are GTSNPN and SVGIG (reference sequence). The chain's CDR3 is CAWSVLNEKLFF. In DNA form, the CDR3 reads TGTGCCTGGAGTGTACTTAATGAAAAACTGTTTTTT.

The V gene is TRBV4-2, the J gene TRBJ1-1; 8 nucleotides align to TRBD1. The ends lost 0 bases at V and 2 bases at J; junction bases unmatched: 2. The CDR3 runs 15 residues. Germline V gives CDR1 LGHNA, CDR2 YNFKEQ. As DNA, the CDR3 is TGTGCCAGCAGCCAAGACAGGGGGCGTAACACTGAAGCTTTCTTT. The encoded protein is CASSQDRGRNTEAFF.

This chain uses TRBV5-6 with TRBJ1-5, with TRBD1 matching over 7 bases. Per the germline V gene, CDR1 is SGHDT and CDR2 is YYEEEE. Trimming at V came to 3 bases and at J to 9 bases, leaving 9 bases not matched to a gene. The CDR3 is 14 amino acids. In DNA, the CDR3 is TGTGCCAGCAGCTACGGCAGGGGGAAGGGGCCCCAGCATTTT. This gives the protein CASSYGRGKGPQHF. The full variable domain, with the rest looked up from reference TRBV5-6 and TRBJ1-5, is DAGVTQSPTHLIKTRGQQVTLRCSPKSGHDTVSWYQQALGQGPQFIFQYYEEEERQRGNFPDRFSGHQFPNYSSELNVNALLLGDSALYLCASSYGRGKGPQHFGDGTRLSIL.

The CDR3 DNA is TGCGCCAGCAGCTTGGGGGACTACTTCTACAATGAGCAGTTCTTC. Its protein is CASSLGDYFYNEQFF. The chain links TRBV5-1 to TRBJ2-1, with 7 bases that match TRBD2. The ends lost 0 bases at V and 3 bases at J; junction bases unmatched: 3. The CDR3 extends over 15 amino acids. Germline V gene data show CDR1 as SGHRS and CDR2 as YFSETQ.

This clone was seen only once. This chain links TRBV19 with TRBJ2-6; D gene ambiguous. Trimming cost V 5 bases and J 0 bases, with 17 bases left between them. The germline CDR1 and CDR2 sequences are LNHDA and SQIVND (reference sequence). This CDR3 comprises 18 residues. CDR3 loop: CASSGHGFRSSGANVLTF. CDR3 coding DNA: TGTGCCAGTAGTGGCCACGGGTTCCGGAGCTCTGGGGCCAACGTCCTGACTTTC.